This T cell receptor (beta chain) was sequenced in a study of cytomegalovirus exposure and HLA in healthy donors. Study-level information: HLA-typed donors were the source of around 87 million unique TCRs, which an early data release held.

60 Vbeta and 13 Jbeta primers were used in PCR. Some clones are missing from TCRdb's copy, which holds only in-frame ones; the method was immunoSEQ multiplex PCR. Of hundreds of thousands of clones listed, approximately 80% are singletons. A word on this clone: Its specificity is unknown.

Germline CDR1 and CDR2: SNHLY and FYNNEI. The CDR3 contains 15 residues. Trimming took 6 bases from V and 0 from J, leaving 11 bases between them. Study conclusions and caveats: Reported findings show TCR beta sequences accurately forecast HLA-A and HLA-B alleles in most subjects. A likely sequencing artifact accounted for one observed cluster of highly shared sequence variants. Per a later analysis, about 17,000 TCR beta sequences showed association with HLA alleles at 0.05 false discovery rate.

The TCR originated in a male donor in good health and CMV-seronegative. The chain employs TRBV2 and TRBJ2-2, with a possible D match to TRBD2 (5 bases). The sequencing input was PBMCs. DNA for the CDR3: TGTGCCAGCAGCCTGACTATTCCGAACACCGGGGAGCTGTTTTTT. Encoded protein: CASSLTIPNTGELFF.